What follows is one T cell receptor (beta chain) and its context. Its antigen is currently not known. No conserved phenylalanine or tryptophan ends this CDR3, so it is likely a read error. These data come from a study of Graves' ophthalmopathy and Graves' hyperthyroidism (dated by TCRdb to the late 2010s). Regarding the study in general: Peripheral blood was collected at initial diagnosis, prior to any treatment. Following sampling, methimazole starting at 30 mg daily was administered to hyperthyroidism patients, and high-dose intravenous methylprednisolone was administered to ophthalmopathy patients. The roughly 90 discovery patients were divided at random into training and test sets in a 7:3 ratio. In total, 135 blood samples were TCR-sequenced: around 42 ophthalmopathy, some 75 hyperthyroidism and approximately 17 hyperthyroidism-to-ophthalmopathy patients. In a handful of hyperthyroidism patients, the T-cell repertoires found in thyroid tissue were compared with those found in blood. An independent validation cohort comprised some 18 hyperthyroidism patients and roughly 15 patients who later progressed from hyperthyroidism to ophthalmopathy. The study used signatures of the TCR beta repertoire to tell Graves' ophthalmopathy apart from Graves' hyperthyroidism and to predict which patients would progress to ophthalmopathy. To explore V-J signatures that separate ophthalmopathy from hyperthyroidism, a discovery set of about a hundred patients was enrolled, consisting of about 41 with ophthalmopathy and some 59 with stable hyperthyroidism.

Ends included, the CDR3 has 13 residues. The read is trimmed to its CDR3 DNA, 39 bases read in frame from base 1. CDR1 and CDR2 are read off the germline V gene as MDHEN and SYDVKM. For repertoire sequencing, the TCR beta CDR3 regions were amplified from RNA transcripts. A first-round RT-PCR used HTBI primers with the Qiagen OneStep RT-PCR kit, followed by a second-round multiplex PCR, size selection and purification. Libraries were sequenced on an Illumina HiSeq2000 using paired-end 100 bp reads. The original methods were these. Reads were processed with SOAPnuke, discarding reads with adapters, uncalled bases, mean Phred below 15, or no exact constant-primer or identifier match. High-quality paired reads were merged with COPE v1.2.5. Unique nucleotide sequences were defined as clonotypes and aligned to IMGT TRB V, D and J references using MiTCR v1.1. The analysis was limited to V-J combinations with a frequency above 0.0001, which together covered 99.2% of the repertoires. A TCR clonal expansion and chaos score per V-J combination was defined as the ratio of F50 clonal expansion to chaos observed in the TCRdist matrix. Features were reduced by Welch's t-statistics and random forest to roughly 14 V-J combinations, which fed a naive Bayes classifier. The similarity between thyroid and blood repertoires was quantified using the Morisita-Horn index. TCRdb ran its own pipeline on the public reads, namely fastp trimming at Q25 and MiXCR clone calling, and kept in-frame beta chains. Each record represents a unique CDR3 protein, reported with the most common genes and DNA among its rows. It is TCRdb's table, rather than the study itself, that gives the V and J calls and clone size. This sample holds about 220,000 distinct CDR3 sequences; about 22% were observed only once. The top ten clonotypes cover about 46% of the sample.

General study outcomes and caveats: Most of the expanded thyroid clonotypes with a frequency above 0.001 were also detected in blood, and it was suggested that the thyroid immune response may be reflected by blood repertoires. The 13-signature model separated ophthalmopathy from stable hyperthyroidism with approximately 90% sensitivity and about 84% specificity in cross-validation, and 80%/75% in the test set. In validation, the model predicted ophthalmopathy progression with about 71% sensitivity and approximately 75% specificity; roughly 11 predicted patients were CT-confirmed with GO in a median of around 6 months. Sample size was not statistically predetermined, and group allocation was not concealed from the investigators.

Ophthalmopathy patients were characterized by moderately to severely active disease, a Clinical Activity Score of at least 3, a NOSPECS grade of at least 4, and a disease duration under 3 months. Patients were excluded if they had other autoimmune diseases, uncontrolled infections, pregnancy or lactation. Diagnosis relied on clinical symptoms, serum thyroxine, TRAb, thyroid ultrasound and orbital computed tomography. Using Ficoll-Paque density gradient centrifugation, PBMCs were isolated from about 9.4 ml of fresh peripheral blood. Trizol reagent was used to extract the total RNA, and its quality was then checked on an Agilent 2100 Bioanalyzer.

The source material was peripheral blood. The clonotype was recovered from a woman in her forties or fifties with Graves' ophthalmopathy. Donor details come from another sample of the same person, matched by shared clones. The sequence joins TRBV28 to TRBJ2-5, with 8 middle bases fitting TRBD1. The DNA is TGTGCCAGGATAGGGACAGGCTTGAAGACTCAGTACTCC. This yields the protein CARIGTGLKTQYS.